The 18 T cell receptor beta chains presented below share a single source sample, sequenced in a study of blood T cell repertoires in COVID-19. Here immunoSEQ multiplex PCR was the method, and the copy in TCRdb shows in-frame clones only, minus some. The top ten clones hold 3% to 4.5% of a sample with approximately 140,000 clones, around 80% of them seen once. The sample taken for sequencing was peripheral blood. These receptors all come from a man in his sixties with acute or convalescent COVID-19.

The chain is built from TRBV3-1 (or the pseudogene TRBV3-2) and TRBJ2-5; TRBD2 matches 7 bases. From germline, CDR1 is LGHDT and CDR2 YNNKEL (reference sequence). This CDR3 is built from 16 residues. J lost 4 bases, V lost 5 bases, and 13 bases had no gene match. CDR3 DNA: TGTGCCAGCAGCGATACGGGACCGGGGGGACGAGAGACCCAGTACTTC. Protein sequence: CASSDTGPGGRETQYF.

The chain recombines TRBV28 with TRBJ1-2; D uncertain. Germline-derived CDR1 and CDR2 are MDHEN and SYDVKM. Trimming removed 4 bases from V and 2 bases from J, with 2 bases in between. The CDR3 loop spans 11 amino acids. The CDR3 sequence is CASSSNYGYTF. CDR3 DNA: TGTGCCAGCAGTTCAAACTATGGCTACACCTTC.

The V call is TRBV3-1 (or the pseudogene TRBV3-2), the J call TRBJ2-7; tentatively, D is TRBD2 (5 bases). Trimming shortened V by 1 base and J by 0 bases, and 13 bases separated the two germline ends. Germline CDR1 reads LGHDT; CDR2 reads YNNKEL (reference sequence). The length of the CDR3 is 16 residues. In nucleotides, the CDR3 is TGTGCCAGCAGCCAAGCGTGCCGGGAAGACTCCTACGAGCAGTACTTC. This sequence encodes CASSQACREDSYEQYF.

Here the CDR3 reads CASSSGLAGGNEQFF. The CDR3 region has the DNA TGTGCCAGCAGCTCGGGACTAGCGGGGGGCAATGAGCAGTTCTTC. The chain recombines TRBV7-3 with TRBJ2-1; 15 bases match TRBD2. Germline-derived CDR1 and CDR2 are SGHTA and FQGTGA. V lost 4 bases and J lost 6; bases outside the gene matches: 1. The CDR3 has 15 amino acids.

The J gene is TRBJ1-5, the V gene TRBV19, with D possibly being TRBD1 (5 bases). CDR3 length: 14 amino acids. Germline V lookup: CDR1 LNHDA, CDR2 SQIVND (reference sequence). V dropped 4 bases and J dropped 7 bases, with 14 bases sitting between them. In DNA, the CDR3 is TGTGCCAGTAGTAACCAGGGTCTAGGACAGCCCCAGCATTTT. Its translation: CASSNQGLGQPQHF.

V gene TRBV28 combines with J gene TRBJ2-7; 10 nucleotides match TRBD2. Germline values: CDR1 MDHEN, CDR2 SYDVKM. Trimming removed 8 bases from V and 6 bases from J; junction bases left unmatched: 16. The CDR3 runs to 16 residues. The CDR3 here is CASGTPTSGKLGEQYF. Written as DNA, the CDR3 is TGTGCCAGCGGAACCCCTACTAGCGGGAAGCTAGGCGAGCAGTACTTC.

The chain links TRBV6-6 to TRBJ2-1; D uncertain. The germline CDR1 and CDR2 sequences are MNHNY and SVGAGI (reference sequence). Trimming removed 2 bases at V and 4 bases at J, with 15 bases between. This CDR3 contains 16 residues. In DNA form, the CDR3 reads TGTGCCAGCAGTTACCCTACAGCAGACAAGTACAATGAGCAGTTCTTC. It codes for CASSYPTADKYNEQFF.

The chain links TRBV19 to TRBJ1-5, with 9 bases fitting TRBD1. Germline-derived CDR1 and CDR2 are LNHDA and SQIVND (reference sequence). The V segment lost 7 bases and the J segment 9 bases; nucleotides outside the gene matches: 4. The CDR3 has 12 residues. In DNA form, the CDR3 reads TGTGCCAGTACCACAGGGGGCAGGCCCCAGCATTTT. It codes for CASTTGGRPQHF.

The chain combines TRBV3-1 (or the pseudogene TRBV3-2) with TRBJ1-1; possible D gene TRBD1, 5 bases. V was trimmed by 0 bases and J by 6 bases, leaving 11 bases between them. The CDR3 contains 14 residues. The germline V gene has CDR1 LGHDT and CDR2 YNNKEL (reference sequence). The chain's CDR3 is CASSQDGGKAEAFF. The CDR3 DNA follows: TGTGCCAGCAGCCAAGACGGGGGGAAAGCTGAAGCTTTCTTT.

This clone was recorded a few times. The same CDR3 arises from other DNA sequences in this sample as well. V usage is TRBV28 and J usage is TRBJ1-1, with 9 bases matching TRBD1. Germline V gene data show CDR1 as MDHEN and CDR2 as SYDVKM. Losses at the gene ends were 4 bases for V and 1 base for J; bases not matched to a gene: 4. This CDR3 has 15 residues. Written as DNA, the CDR3 is TGTGCCAGCAGTTCACAGGGGGCTGGGAACACTGAAGCTTTCTTT. Translated, it gives CASSSQGAGNTEAFF.

The chain employs TRBV5-5 and TRBJ1-6, with 7 nucleotides matching TRBD1. The CDR3 has 15 residues. The germline CDR1 and CDR2 sequences are SGHKS and YYEKEE (reference sequence). V shed 6 bases and J 5 bases; nucleotides not matched to a gene: 8. The CDR3 region is CASTIGTADNSPLHF. In nucleotides, the CDR3 is TGTGCCAGCACCATCGGGACAGCAGATAATTCACCCCTCCACTTT. The variable domain in full, completed from reference TRBV5-5 and TRBJ1-6, reads DAGVTQSPTHLIKTRGQQVTLRCSPISGHKSVSWYQQVLGQGPQFIFQYYEKEERGRGNFPDRFSARQFPNYSSELNVNALLLGDSALYLCASTIGTADNSPLHFGNGTRLTVT.

This rearrangement joins TRBV27 to TRBJ2-7; TRBD1 might be the D (5 bases). Looked up from germline, CDR1 is MNHEY and CDR2 is SMNVEV (reference sequence). The CDR3 covers 16 residues. Trimming took off 2 bases at V and 1 base at J, with 15 bases between the two ends. The CDR3 bases are TGTGCCAGCAGTTTACTGGGGCAGTGGGGTTCCTACGAGCAGTACTTC. It yields the protein CASSLLGQWGSYEQYF.

In nucleotides, the CDR3 is TGCGCCAGCAGCCTTAGCGGGGACCCCTCCTACAATGAGCAGTTCTTC. This encodes CASSLSGDPSYNEQFF. The genes are TRBV4-3 and TRBJ2-1; TRBD2 matches 8 bases. V was pared by 4 bases and J by 0 bases, with 5 bases of the junction left unmatched. This CDR3 is built from 16 residues. The germline V gene has CDR1 LGHNA and CDR2 YSLEER.

V gene TRBV6-5 combines with J gene TRBJ2-3; tentatively, D is TRBD2 (6 bases). This CDR3 has 14 residues. CDR1 MNHEY and CDR2 SVGAGI come from the germline V gene. Trimming took 0 bases from V and 4 from J, leaving 8 bases between them. The CDR3 sequence is CASSYSTGADTQYF. Here the CDR3 DNA reads TGTGCCAGCAGTTACTCGACGGGGGCAGATACGCAGTATTTT.

This clone was found a few times. The chain couples TRBV30 to TRBJ1-1; maybe TRBD1 (6 bases). The CDR3 sequence is 14 residues long. Germline lookup yields CDR1 GTSNPN and CDR2 SVGIG (reference sequence). The V gene lost 2 bases and the J gene lost 1 base, with 11 bases spanning the gap. In DNA, the CDR3 is TGTGCCTGGAGTCCGGCAGGGGCGAACACTGAAGCTTTCTTT. This gives the protein CAWSPAGANTEAFF.

This sequence joins TRBV6-5 and TRBJ1-1; TRBD1 matches at 8 bases. Germline-derived CDR1 and CDR2 are MNHEY and SVGAGI. There are 16 residues in the CDR3. V gave up 4 bases and J gave up 4 bases; unmatched junction bases: 11. The CDR3 coding sequence is TGTGCCAGCAGTTCCGAGACAGGGGTGAGGGGCACTGAAGCTTTCTTT. Its translation: CASSSETGVRGTEAFF.

This clone appeared once. This chain links TRBV6-2 or TRBV6-3 with TRBJ1-2; the D gene is possibly TRBD1 (6 bases). The CDR3 spans 17 residues. With 2 bases removed from V and 4 bases from J, the gap between germline ends came to 20 bases. CDR1 is MNHEY, CDR2 SVGEGT, per germline. CDR3 coding DNA: TGTGCCAGCAGTTACATGGGACATCTAAAAACAACCTATGGCTACACCTTC. Its translation: CASSYMGHLKTTYGYTF.

The chain joins TRBV7-3 to TRBJ1-2; 8 nucleotides line up with TRBD1. The junction had 5 bases not matched to a gene; V was cut back by 4 bases and J by 4 bases. Germline loops: CDR1 SGHTA, CDR2 FQGTGA. The length of the CDR3 is 14 residues. As DNA, the CDR3 is TGTGCCAGCAGCTATACAGGGGGTGCCTATGGCTACACCTTC. Translation: CASSYTGGAYGYTF.